A single sample gave rise to the 21 T cell receptor beta chains below, sequenced in a study of T cell responses to AZD1222 COVID-19 vaccine (dated by TCRdb to the early 2020s). What this sample's time point label stands for: baseline before first vaccination. The sample's treatment or condition label, in plain terms: meningococcal conjugate vaccine given as trial control. Library creation used the immunoSEQ multiplex PCR assay. TCRdb limited this immuneACCESS table to in-frame rearrangements with V and J called. A share of clones is missing; checked studies link under half to unresolved V genes, and the rest is unexplained. In all, the sample holds roughly 130,000 clones, and 80% to 90% of those were seen once. The ten biggest clones cover around a sixth of the sample. This specimen was peripheral blood, taken on day 0 of MenACWY control vaccination. The receptors originated from an adult in good health.

The chain recombines TRBV9 with TRBJ2-1; D is unresolved. The CDR3 runs to 13 residues. CDR1 and CDR2 from the germline V gene are SGDLS and YYNGEE. The V gene lost 4 bases and the J gene lost 7 bases, with 12 bases spanning the gap. This chain's CDR3 is CASSPGPENEQFF. CDR3 nucleotide sequence: TGTGCCAGCAGCCCCGGCCCGGAGAATGAGCAGTTCTTC. The whole variable domain, remainder taken from reference TRBV9 and TRBJ2-1, is DSGVTQTPKHLITATGQRVTLRCSPRSGDLSVYWYQQSLDQGLQFLIQYYNGEERAKGNILERFSAQQFPDLHSELNLSSLELGDSALYFCASSPGPENEQFFGPGTRLTVL.

The chain couples TRBV27 to TRBJ2-3; a possible D gene is TRBD1 (7 bases). The CDR3 totals 13 residues. CDR1 is MNHEY, CDR2 SMNVEV, per germline (reference sequence). The V end lost 5 bases, the J end lost 8 bases, and 14 bases lay between the germline ends. Here the CDR3 reads CASSPAGGFTQYF. The CDR3 coding sequence is TGTGCCAGCAGTCCAGCAGGGGGGTTTACGCAGTATTTT.

This clone was observed a few times. The chain is built from TRBV2 and TRBJ1-6; the D is unclear. V gave up 3 bases and J gave up 5 bases, with 14 bases separating them. This CDR3 spans 16 amino acids. CDR1 is SNHLY and CDR2 is FYNNEI in the germline V gene. The CDR3 DNA reads TGTGCCAGCAGTGATGTCGGCGGGCCGGATAATTCACCCCTCCACTTT. Translated: CASSDVGGPDNSPLHF.

The gene calls are TRBV30 and TRBJ1-1; 7 nucleotides agree with TRBD1. The CDR3 totals 16 residues. From germline, CDR1 is GTSNPN and CDR2 SVGIG (reference sequence). The V gene end was trimmed by 2 bases and the J gene end by 6 bases; junction bases not matched to a gene: 15. DNA for the CDR3: TGTGCCTGGAGTCCCCTAGGCGCAGGGGGTATAGCTGAAGCTTTCTTT. Translating it yields CAWSPLGAGGIAEAFF.

CDR3 residues: CASSLAGSSSYEQYF. CDR3 nucleotides: TGTGCCAGCAGCTTAGCGGGGTCAAGCTCCTACGAGCAGTACTTC. V gene TRBV11-2 combines with J gene TRBJ2-7; maybe TRBD2 (5 bases). This CDR3 is built from 15 residues. V was clipped by 1 base and J by 0 bases, with 10 bases between them. In germline, CDR1 is SGHAT, CDR2 FQNNGV.

This sequence joins TRBV27 and TRBJ2-3; D is unclear. The CDR3 has 14 residues. V lost 6 bases and J lost 2, with 12 bases in between. The germline gives CDR1 MNHEY, CDR2 SMNVEV (reference sequence). The CDR3 loop is CASRLTDPTDTQYF. The CDR3 DNA reads as TGTGCCAGCAGGTTAACCGACCCCACAGATACGCAGTATTTT.

The chain has TRBV9 and TRBJ2-1, with D possibly being TRBD2 (6 bases). Trimming pared 2 bases from V and 3 bases from J, leaving 12 bases between. The CDR3 is made up of 15 amino acids. Germline V lookup: CDR1 SGDLS, CDR2 YYNGEE. The CDR3 is CASSVGPTSYNEQFF. For the CDR3, the DNA is TGTGCCAGCAGCGTGGGCCCGACTAGCTACAATGAGCAGTTCTTC.

This clone was observed once. The chain employs TRBV5-8 and TRBJ1-2; D not certain. Between the trimmed V and J ends, which lost 5 bases and 2 bases, there was a span of 13 bases. The CDR3 length is 14 residues. Germline CDR1 and CDR2: SGHTS and YDEGEE. DNA of the CDR3: TGTGCCAGCAGTTTATTGAGGGAGAACTATGGCTACACCTTC. This encodes CASSLLRENYGYTF. Filled out from reference TRBV5-8 and TRBJ1-2, the complete variable domain reads EAGVTQSPTHLIKTRGQQATLRCSPISGHTSVYWYQQALGLGLQFLLWYDEGEERNRGNFPPRFSGRQFPNYSSELNVNALELEDSALYLCASSLLRENYGYTFGSGTRLTVV.

This sequence joins TRBV29-1 and TRBJ2-7, with a tentative D call TRBD1 (6 bases). The germline gives CDR1 SQVTM, CDR2 ANQGSEA. The CDR3 is made up of 16 amino acids. Trimming took off 4 bases at V and 4 bases at J, with 23 bases between the two ends. The CDR3 sequence is CSVVPTHAGVLYEQYF. The CDR3, as DNA: TGCAGCGTTGTTCCCACCCACGCAGGGGTTCTTTACGAGCAGTACTTC.

This rearrangement joins TRBV19 to TRBJ1-1; D remains unclear. The V end lost 3 bases, the J end lost 0 bases, and 11 bases lay between the germline ends. This CDR3 contains 15 residues. Germline CDR1 LNHDA, CDR2 SQIVND (reference sequence). The CDR3 sequence: CASSILLHMNTEAFF. The CDR3 bases are TGTGCCAGTAGTATCCTACTCCACATGAACACTGAAGCTTTCTTT. Supplemented by reference TRBV19 and TRBJ1-1, the full variable domain reads DGGITQSPKYLFRKEGQNVTLSCEQNLNHDAMYWYRQDPGQGLRLIYYSQIVNDFQKGDIAEGYSVSREKKESFPLTVTSAQKNPTAFYLCASSILLHMNTEAFFGQGTRLTVV.

The chain uses TRBV20-1 and TRBJ2-7; TRBD1 might be the D (5 bases). Deletions cut 7 bases from V and 3 bases from J, with 10 bases between. CDR3 length equals 11 residues. CDR1 is DFQATT and CDR2 is SNEGSKA in the germline V gene (reference sequence). For the CDR3, the DNA is TGCAGTGGGGGCATTAGCTACGAGCAGTACTTC. This codes for CSGGISYEQYF.

V usage is TRBV7-3 and J usage is TRBJ1-6; 9 bases align to TRBD1. This CDR3 has 14 amino acids. V lost 5 bases, J lost 7 bases, and 3 bases stayed unmatched. Germline V CDR1 and CDR2: SGHTA, FQGTGA. The CDR3 reads CASSTGTGNSPLHF. In nucleotides, the CDR3 is TGTGCCAGCAGCACGGGGACAGGGAATTCACCCCTCCACTTT.

The chain combines TRBV5-1 with TRBJ2-1; D is unresolved. Germline CDR1 is SGHRS and CDR2 is YFSETQ. The CDR3 totals 12 residues. The ends were cut back, 4 bases at V and 10 bases at J, with 12 bases in the middle. The CDR3 sequence is CASSLPGREQFF. The CDR3 nucleotides read TGCGCCAGCAGCCTTCCGGGCCGAGAGCAGTTCTTC. The variable domain in full, completed from reference TRBV5-1 and TRBJ2-1, reads KAGVTQTPRYLIKTRGQQVTLSCSPISGHRSVSWYQQTPGQGLQFLFEYFSETQRNKGNFPGRFSGRQFSNSRSEMNVSTLELGDSALYLCASSLPGREQFFGPGTRLTVL.

The rearrangement joins TRBV5-4 to TRBJ2-4; 12 bases map to TRBD2. The germline V gene has CDR1 SGHNT and CDR2 YYREEE (reference sequence). This CDR3 spans 15 amino acids. J gave up 8 bases and V 4 bases, and 7 bases lay outside the gene matches. CDR3 in DNA: TGTGCCAGCAGCGCCGGGACTAGCGGGTTTGACATTCAGTACTTC. Protein product: CASSAGTSGFDIQYF.

This clone was seen more than once but under ten times. CDR3 region: CASSSTNEKLFF. Written as DNA, the CDR3 is TGCGCCAGCTCCTCAACTAATGAAAAACTGTTTTTT. The V gene is TRBV5-1, the J gene TRBJ1-4; unclear D gene. V lost 7 bases and J 0 bases, leaving 4 bases between the germline ends. Per germline, CDR1 SGHRS and CDR2 YFSETQ. This CDR3 contains 12 residues.

This clone was counted a few times. The rearrangement joins TRBV6-5 to TRBJ1-6; a weak D match, TRBD1 (5 bases). The germline V gene has CDR1 MNHEY and CDR2 SVGAGI. There are 15 residues in the CDR3. With 6 bases removed from V and 8 bases from J, the gap between germline ends came to 17 bases. The CDR3 DNA follows: TGTGCCAGCAGCAGGACAATTGATTGGGATTCACCCCTCCACTTT. Translated: CASSRTIDWDSPLHF.

The chain is built from TRBV7-9 and TRBJ2-2; 10 bases line up with TRBD2. With V trimmed by 4 bases and J by 3 bases, 2 bases remained unmatched. The CDR3 is 15 amino acids. The germline CDR1 and CDR2 sequences are SEHNR and FQNEAQ (reference sequence). The CDR3 loop is CASSSSGGHTGELFF. DNA of the CDR3: TGTGCCAGCAGCTCTAGCGGGGGTCACACCGGGGAGCTGTTTTTT.

The CDR3 DNA follows: TGTGCCAGCAGTGGGCCAGGGGAACCGCAAGGAGATACGCAGTATTTT. Translation: CASSGPGEPQGDTQYF. This sequence joins TRBV6-1 and TRBJ2-3, with a weak D call TRBD1 (6 bases). This CDR3 is 16 amino acids long. In germline, CDR1 is MNHNS, CDR2 SASEGT. V lost 4 bases to trimming and J lost 5 bases, with 19 bases between them.

V gene TRBV6-5 combines with J gene TRBJ1-1; D is ambiguous. The germline CDR1 and CDR2 sequences are MNHEY and SVGAGI. There are 12 residues in the CDR3. V was pared by 2 bases and J by 3 bases, with 4 bases between. The CDR3 loop is CASSYRDTEAFF. The DNA of the CDR3 is TGTGCCAGCAGTTACAGGGACACTGAAGCTTTCTTT.

The chain uses TRBV6-5 and TRBJ1-4, with D unclear. This CDR3 region has 15 residues. Germline CDR1 reads MNHEY; CDR2 reads SVGAGI. V lost 1 base to trimming and J lost 8 bases, with 14 bases between them. This chain's CDR3 is CASSYYWSGGEKLFF. CDR3 nucleotide sequence: TGTGCCAGCAGTTACTATTGGAGTGGCGGGGAAAAACTGTTTTTT.

This chain links TRBV27 with TRBJ2-6, with D unresolved. CDR3 length: 14 residues. In germline, CDR1 is MNHEY, CDR2 SMNVEV (reference sequence). The germline V and J ends were trimmed by 6 bases and 0 bases, with 6 bases remaining between them. The CDR3 sequence: CASREYSGANVLTF. DNA of the CDR3: TGTGCCAGCAGGGAGTACTCTGGGGCCAACGTCCTGACTTTC. The entire variable domain, with the rest obtained from reference TRBV27 and TRBJ2-6, is as follows: EAQVTQNPRYLITVTGKKLTVTCSQNMNHEYMSWYRQDPGLGLRQIYYSMNVEVTDKGDVPEGYKVSRKEKRNFPLILESPSPNQTSLYFCASREYSGANVLTFGAGSRLTVL.